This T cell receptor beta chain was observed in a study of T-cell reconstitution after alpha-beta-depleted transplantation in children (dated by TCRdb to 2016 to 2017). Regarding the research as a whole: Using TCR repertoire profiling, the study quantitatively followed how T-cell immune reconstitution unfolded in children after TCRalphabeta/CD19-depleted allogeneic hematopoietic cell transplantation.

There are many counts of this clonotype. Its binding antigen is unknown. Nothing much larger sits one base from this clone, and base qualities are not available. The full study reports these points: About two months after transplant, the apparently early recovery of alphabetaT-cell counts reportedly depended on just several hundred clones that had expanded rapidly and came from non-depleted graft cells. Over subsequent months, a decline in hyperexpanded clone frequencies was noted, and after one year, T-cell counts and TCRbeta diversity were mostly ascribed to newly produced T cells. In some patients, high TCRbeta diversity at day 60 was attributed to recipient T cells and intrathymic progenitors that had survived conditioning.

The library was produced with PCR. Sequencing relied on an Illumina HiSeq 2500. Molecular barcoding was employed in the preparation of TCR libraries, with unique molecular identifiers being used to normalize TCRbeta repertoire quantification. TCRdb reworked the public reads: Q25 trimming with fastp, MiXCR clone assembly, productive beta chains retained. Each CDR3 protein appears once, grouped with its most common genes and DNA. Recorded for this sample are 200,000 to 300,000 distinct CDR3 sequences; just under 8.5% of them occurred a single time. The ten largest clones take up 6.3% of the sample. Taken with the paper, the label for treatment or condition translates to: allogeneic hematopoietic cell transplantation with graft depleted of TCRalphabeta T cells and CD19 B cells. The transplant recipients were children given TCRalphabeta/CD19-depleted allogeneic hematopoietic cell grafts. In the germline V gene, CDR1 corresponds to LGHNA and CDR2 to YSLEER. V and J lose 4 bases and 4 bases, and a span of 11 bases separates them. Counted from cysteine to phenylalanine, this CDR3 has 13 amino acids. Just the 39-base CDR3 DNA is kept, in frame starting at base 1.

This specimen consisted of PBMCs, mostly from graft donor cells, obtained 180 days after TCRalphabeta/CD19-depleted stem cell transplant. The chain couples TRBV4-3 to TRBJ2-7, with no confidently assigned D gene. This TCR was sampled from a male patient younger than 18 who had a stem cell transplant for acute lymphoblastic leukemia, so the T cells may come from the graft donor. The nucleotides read TGCGCCAGCAGCCCCTGGATGACTTACGAGCAGTACTTC. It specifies CASSPWMTYEQYF.